The 10 T cell receptor beta chains presented below share a single source sample, sequenced in a study of blood T cell repertoires in COVID-19. Produced via immunoSEQ multiplex PCR; TCRdb's table is partial and in-frame only. The table records around 180,000 clones, around 80% of them present only once. The source material was peripheral blood. The receptors here all came from a woman of 80 years or more with COVID-19, enrolled during active disease.

The chain carries TRBV28 and TRBJ2-7; TRBD2 agrees at 14 bases. V shed 3 bases and J 3 bases; nucleotides not matched to a gene: 10. This CDR3 is 18 amino acids long. Germline CDR1 MDHEN, CDR2 SYDVKM. CDR3 residues: CASSLPQDGTSGSYEQYF. The DNA for the CDR3 is TGTGCCAGCAGTTTGCCCCAAGATGGGACTAGCGGGAGCTACGAGCAGTACTTC.

The V call is TRBV6-2 or TRBV6-3, the J call TRBJ2-3; 8 bases are a match to TRBD2. Germline loops: CDR1 MNHEY, CDR2 SVGEGT. The CDR3 loop spans 12 amino acids. The trim removed 5 bases at V and 5 bases at J, leaving 0 bases unmatched. The CDR3 protein is CASSTSGDTQYF. The CDR3 DNA is TGTGCCAGCAGTACTAGCGGAGATACGCAGTATTTT.

The chain couples TRBV11-2 to TRBJ2-2; TRBD1 might be the D (5 bases). The V end lost 3 bases, the J end lost 6 bases, and 17 bases lay between the germline ends. The germline CDR1 and CDR2 sequences are SGHAT and FQNNGV. This CDR3 region has 16 residues. For the CDR3, the DNA is TGTGCCAGCAGCTTTCCGTGGCAGGGAAGTTCCGGGGAGCTGTTTTTT. Amino acids: CASSFPWQGSSGELFF.

The rearrangement uses TRBV5-1 and TRBJ2-3; D gene unclear. CDR1 is SGHRS, CDR2 YFSETQ, per germline. The CDR3 covers 12 residues. V was clipped by 3 bases and J by 2 bases, with 4 bases between them. The CDR3 region is CASSYITDTQYF. The CDR3 DNA reads TGCGCCAGCAGCTATATCACAGATACGCAGTATTTT.

The rearrangement uses TRBV2 and TRBJ2-7; TRBD2 aligns across 8 bases. CDR1 is SNHLY, CDR2 FYNNEI, per germline. V was clipped by 7 bases and J by 1 base; unmatched bases: 3. This CDR3 has 13 amino acids. The CDR3 sequence is CASMPSGSYEQYF. The CDR3 coding sequence is TGTGCCAGCATGCCTAGCGGGTCCTACGAGCAGTACTTC.

This chain links TRBV28 with TRBJ2-2; 11 bases line up with TRBD2. The CDR3 extends over 16 amino acids. CDR1 and CDR2 from the germline V gene are MDHEN and SYDVKM. Trimming removed 3 bases from V and 7 bases from J; junction bases left unmatched: 7. CDR3 residues: CASSFSGRVIHGELFF. DNA of the CDR3: TGTGCCAGCAGTTTTAGCGGGAGGGTGATTCACGGGGAGCTGTTTTTT.

The CDR3 region is CASSRTGFGANVLTF. The CDR3 DNA reads TGTGCCAGCAGTCGGACAGGGTTTGGGGCCAACGTCCTGACTTTC. The genes are TRBV6-5 and TRBJ2-6, with 8 nucleotides matching TRBD1. Germline CDR1 MNHEY, CDR2 SVGAGI. The CDR3 runs to 15 residues. The junction had 3 bases not matched to a gene; V was cut back by 5 bases and J by 3 bases.

V usage is TRBV7-3 and J usage is TRBJ1-2; D uncertain. Trimming left V 8 bases short and J 8 bases short, with 18 bases between. There are 13 residues in the CDR3. CDR1 is SGHTA and CDR2 is FQGTGA in the germline V gene. CDR3 residues: CASGTVSAEGYTF. In DNA, the CDR3 is TGTGCCAGCGGAACAGTCTCGGCTGAGGGCTACACCTTC.

This clone was found a few times. The chain links TRBV5-1 to TRBJ2-6; D possibly corresponds to TRBD2 (5 bases). This CDR3 is 17 amino acids long. V lost 0 bases and J 2 bases, leaving 12 bases between the germline ends. The germline gives CDR1 SGHRS, CDR2 YFSETQ. The chain's CDR3 is CASSLVGLGTGANVLTF. The CDR3 DNA reads as TGCGCCAGCAGCTTGGTAGGACTGGGGACTGGGGCCAACGTCCTGACTTTC.

The chain employs TRBV7-2 and TRBJ2-2; tentatively, D is TRBD1 (5 bases). Between the trimmed V and J ends, which lost 3 bases and 2 bases, there was a span of 10 bases. This CDR3 region has 15 residues. Germline V gene lookup returns CDR1 SGHTA and CDR2 FQGNSA. The CDR3 spells CASSFYRTNTGELFF. In DNA, the CDR3 is TGTGCCAGCAGCTTCTACAGGACAAACACCGGGGAGCTGTTTTTT.